This entry features one TCR beta chain sequence. Sequencing relied on a cDNA template that was reverse transcribed from extracted RNA. Sequencing was performed with immunoSEQ multiplex PCR; in TCRdb, only in-frame clones are kept and a portion is missing. The top ten hold just over 1% of the sample, which has some 190,000 clones, 60% seen once. This sample is part of a study of CD8+ T cells in alopecia areata. Described treatment: oral pan-JAK inhibitor, 5-10 mg twice daily. Germline V lookup: CDR1 GTSNPN, CDR2 SVGIG (reference sequence). The V gene lost 1 base and the J gene lost 8 bases, with 11 bases spanning the gap. The CDR3 is 13 residues long.

The chain is built from TRBV30 and TRBJ1-4; D is unclear. The TCR sequence derives from a human donor with alopecia areata. The specimen was CD4+ T cells sorted from blood, collected at week 24, from a patient treated with tofacitinib. The DNA of the CDR3 is TGTGCCTGGAGTGGGGGTTCCGCGGAAAAACTGTTTTTT. Protein sequence: CAWSGGSAEKLFF.